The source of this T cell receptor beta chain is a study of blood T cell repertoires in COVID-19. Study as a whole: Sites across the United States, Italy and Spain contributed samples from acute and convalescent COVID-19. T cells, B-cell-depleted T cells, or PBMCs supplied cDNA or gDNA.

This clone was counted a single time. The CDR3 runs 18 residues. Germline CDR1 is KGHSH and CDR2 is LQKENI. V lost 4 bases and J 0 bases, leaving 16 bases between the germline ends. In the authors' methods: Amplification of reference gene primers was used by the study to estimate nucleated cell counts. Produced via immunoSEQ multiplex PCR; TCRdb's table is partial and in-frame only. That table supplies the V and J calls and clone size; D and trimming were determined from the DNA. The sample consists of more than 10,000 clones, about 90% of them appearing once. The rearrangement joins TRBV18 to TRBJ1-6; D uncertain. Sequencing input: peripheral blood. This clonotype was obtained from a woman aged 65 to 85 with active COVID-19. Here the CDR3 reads CASSRGSDFSSYNSPLHF. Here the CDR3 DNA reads TGTGCCAGCTCACGCGGGAGCGACTTTAGCTCCTATAATTCACCCCTCCACTTT.